This T cell receptor beta chain was sequenced in a study of beta chain features in type 1 diabetes. Study-wide points: For patients and controls alike, PCR might favor shorter templates to the same degree. Cells expressing TCR highly could be over-represented by cDNA sequencing. In the patient group, naive, central memory and Treg TCRB repertoires seemed more alike than in the healthy donor group.

The investigators reverse transcribed all of the isolated RNA, so they sequenced expressed TCRB transcripts. TCRdb's table, derived via immunoSEQ multiplex PCR, lists solely in-frame clones and lacks some. Of 430,000 or so clones listed, roughly 11% are singletons. Regarding this clone: As yet, its antigen is unknown.

This CDR3 comprises 14 residues. This clonotype was obtained from a woman under 30 in good health. Sequenced sample: naive CD4+ T cells from blood. The chain carries TRBV21-1 and TRBJ2-7; the tabulated D call, TRBD1, remains unverified against the DNA. TRBV21-1 is flagged as a pseudogene. As DNA, the CDR3 is TGTGCCAGCAGTCCGGGACAGGTCTACTACGAGCAGTACGTC. It encodes CASSPGQVYYEQYV.